Below are 32 T cell receptor beta chains sequenced from a single sample in a study of T cells after yellow fever vaccination. TCRdb re-called the 5' RACE reads through MiXCR, storing one row per CDR3 protein. This sample has over 10,000 distinct CDR3 sequences, with about 5% found just once. Specimen: PBMCs, either bulk or a sorted T-cell subset (CD4+, CD8+, memory, or dextramer-sorted; not recorded which), collected on the day of the yellow fever booster vaccination. These receptors were collected from a man aged 25-45 years who received the YFV17D yellow fever vaccine.

In its sample, this clonotype is medium-sized. V usage is TRBV5-4 and J usage is TRBJ1-1, with D maybe TRBD1 (6 bases). V lost 5 bases, J lost 8 bases, and 13 bases lay in between. This CDR3 comprises 12 residues. Germline lookup yields CDR1 SGHNT and CDR2 YYREEE (reference sequence). CDR3 sequence reads: CASRHQGSEAFF. The CDR3 DNA reads as TGTGCCAGCAGGCACCAGGGGTCGGAAGCTTTCTTT.

This clonotype came up a few times. J is TRBJ1-1 and V is TRBV6-2 or TRBV6-3, with D perhaps TRBD1 (5 bases). From germline, CDR1 is MNHEY and CDR2 SVGEGT. The CDR3 runs to 14 residues. Trimming pared 7 bases from V and 6 bases from J, leaving 18 bases between. The CDR3 protein is CASTRVEGLAEAFF. The DNA for the CDR3 is TGTGCCAGCACCAGGGTGGAGGGATTGGCTGAAGCTTTCTTT.

There are many counts of this clonotype. This chain links TRBV5-1 with TRBJ2-1, with D possibly TRBD2 on 6 matching bases. Germline CDR1 reads SGHRS; CDR2 reads YFSETQ. The CDR3 consists of 15 residues. V dropped 0 bases and J dropped 8 bases, with 15 bases sitting between them. The CDR3 spells CASSLGETSVHEQFF. DNA of the CDR3: TGCGCCAGCAGCTTGGGCGAGACTAGTGTGCATGAGCAGTTCTTC.

This clonotype was found many times. The CDR3 protein is CASSSGPSSPLHF. In DNA, the CDR3 is TGTGCCAGCAGTTCCGGACCCAGCTCACCCCTCCACTTT. This sequence joins TRBV6-2 or TRBV6-3 and TRBJ1-6, with D uncertain. Trimming stripped 4 bases from V and 10 bases from J, with 11 bases between. The CDR3 covers 13 residues. Germline assignment: CDR1 MNHEY and CDR2 SVGEGT.

This clonotype is labeled as medium-sized. For the CDR3, the DNA is TGTGCCTGGAATAAGGGGAGGGGTAGGAACGAGCAGTACTTC. Translated: CAWNKGRGRNEQYF. The V and J genes are TRBV30 and TRBJ2-7; 7 bases align to TRBD2. The trim removed 4 bases at V and 5 bases at J, leaving 11 bases unmatched. The V gene's germline CDR1 is GTSNPN and CDR2 SVGIG (reference sequence). The CDR3 contains 14 residues. Based on the CDR3 plus reference TRBV30 and TRBJ2-7, the full variable domain is SQTIHQWPATLVQPVGSPLSLECTVEGTSNPNLYWYRQAAGRGLQLLFYSVGIGQISSEVPQNLSASRPQDRQFILSSKKLLLSDSGFYLCAWNKGRGRNEQYFGPGTRLTVT.

Many counts were recorded for this clonotype. J is TRBJ2-1 and V is TRBV19; a possible D gene is TRBD2 (6 bases). Germline values: CDR1 LNHDA, CDR2 SQIVND (reference sequence). This CDR3 is built from 14 residues. V was pared by 7 bases and J by 4 bases, with 14 bases between. The CDR3 DNA reads TGTGCCAGTAAGAGTAGCGGTACTTACAATGAGCAGTTCTTC. This translates into CASKSSGTYNEQFF.

In its sample, this clonotype was seen many times. The rearrangement uses TRBV28 and TRBJ2-3; a possible D gene is TRBD1 (5 bases). Germline V gene sequence: CDR1 MDHEN, CDR2 SYDVKM. This CDR3 comprises 15 residues. V lost 8 bases, J lost 0 bases, and 15 bases lay in between. The CDR3 loop is CASESLGASTDTQYF. As DNA, the CDR3 is TGTGCCAGCGAGAGTTTAGGGGCTAGCACAGATACGCAGTATTTT.

The table lists this clonotype with many counts. The V and J genes are TRBV30 and TRBJ2-3, with D perhaps being TRBD1 or TRBD2 (5 bases each). Trimming left V 2 bases short and J 4 bases short, with 13 bases between. Germline assignment: CDR1 GTSNPN and CDR2 SVGIG (reference sequence). This CDR3 is built from 14 residues. The CDR3 DNA reads TGTGCCTGGAGTAAAACGGGACCAGCAGATACGCAGTATTTT. Its protein product is CAWSKTGPADTQYF. Together with reference TRBV30 and TRBJ2-3, the CDR3 gives the full variable domain: SQTIHQWPATLVQPVGSPLSLECTVEGTSNPNLYWYRQAAGRGLQLLFYSVGIGQISSEVPQNLSASRPQDRQFILSSKKLLLSDSGFYLCAWSKTGPADTQYFGPGTRLTVL.

This clonotype was observed many times. The chain uses TRBV4-3 and TRBJ2-7; no clear D. There are 15 residues in the CDR3. The ends were cut back, 3 bases at V and 3 bases at J, with 15 bases in the middle. Per germline, CDR1 LGHNA and CDR2 YSLEER. CDR3 in amino acids: CASSQRIGGNYEQYF. The CDR3, as DNA: TGCGCCAGCAGCCAGAGGATCGGCGGAAACTACGAGCAGTACTTC.

This clonotype was seen ten or more times. The chain recombines TRBV2 with TRBJ1-1; no reliable D call. CDR1 and CDR2 (germline): SNHLY, FYNNEI. The CDR3 spans 12 residues. The V gene lost 6 bases and the J gene lost 5 bases, with 10 bases spanning the gap. The CDR3 sequence is CASRGDGTEAFF. In DNA, the CDR3 is TGTGCCAGCAGGGGCGACGGGACTGAAGCTTTCTTT.

This clonotype was detected many times. The rearrangement joins TRBV12-3 or TRBV12-4 to TRBJ1-2; 7 nucleotides match TRBD1. J was trimmed by 8 bases and V by 5 bases; bases with no gene match: 5. This CDR3 is 12 amino acids long. The CDR3 is CASSQTGSGYTF. DNA for the CDR3: TGTGCCAGCAGTCAGACAGGGTCCGGCTACACCTTC.

This clonotype was recorded at least ten times. Here the CDR3 DNA reads TGTGCCAGCAGCCCCCGGACAGGACCGGGGGTTACGCAGTATTTT. Translation gives CASSPRTGPGVTQYF. The chain is built from TRBV7-6 and TRBJ2-3, with D perhaps matching TRBD1 (7 bases). V lost 5 bases and J 8 bases, leaving 20 bases between the germline ends. The CDR3 sequence is 15 residues long. Germline values: CDR1 SGHVS, CDR2 FNYEAQ.

The sample holds many counts of this clonotype. V is TRBV20-1 and J is TRBJ2-5; D unresolved. CDR1 is DFQATT and CDR2 is SNEGSKA in the germline V gene (reference sequence). The CDR3 has 13 amino acids. The CDR3 region is CSYAPSRSETQYF. The DNA of the CDR3 is TGCAGCTACGCCCCGAGTAGAAGCGAGACCCAGTACTTC.

This clonotype was seen repeatedly, ten times or more. V is TRBV19 and J is TRBJ1-3; D is unclear. Deletions cut 5 bases from V and 0 bases from J, with 2 bases between. CDR1 LNHDA and CDR2 SQIVND come from the germline V gene (reference sequence). The length of the CDR3 is 12 residues. CDR3 sequence: CASSHSGNTIYF. The CDR3 DNA reads TGTGCCAGTAGTCACTCTGGAAACACCATATATTTT. Combining the CDR3 with reference TRBV19 and TRBJ1-3 gives the whole variable domain DGGITQSPKYLFRKEGQNVTLSCEQNLNHDAMYWYRQDPGQGLRLIYYSQIVNDFQKGDIAEGYSVSREKKESFPLTVTSAQKNPTAFYLCASSHSGNTIYFGEGSWLTVV.

In this sample, this clonotype turned up many times. The V and J genes are TRBV10-1 and TRBJ2-7; D possibly corresponds to TRBD2 (5 bases). CDR3 size: 13 residues. The germline V gene encodes CDR1 WNHNN and CDR2 SYGVQD (reference sequence). The V end lost 4 bases, the J end lost 6 bases, and 13 bases lay between the germline ends. CDR3 in DNA: TGCGCCAGCAGTGCCGGAGGCTTGAGCGAGCAGTACTTC. Its translation is CASSAGGLSEQYF.

In this sample, this clonotype turned up many times. The chain combines TRBV6-2 or TRBV6-3 with TRBJ2-2, with no clear D. This CDR3 is 13 amino acids long. Trimming removed 6 bases at V and 6 bases at J, with 11 bases between. Germline V CDR1 and CDR2: MNHEY, SVGEGT. The DNA for the CDR3 is TGTGCCAGCAGGGCCTCGAAAGCCGGGGAGCTGTTTTTT. Translating gives CASRASKAGELFF.

This clonotype has at least ten counts. The V gene is TRBV7-3, the J gene TRBJ2-3; D ambiguous. Germline CDR1 SGHTA, CDR2 FQGTGA. V was clipped by 4 bases and J by 5 bases, with 10 bases between them. This CDR3 is 13 amino acids long. The CDR3 protein is CASSSTSKDTQYF. DNA of the CDR3: TGTGCCAGCAGCTCTACTTCGAAAGATACGCAGTATTTT. Full variable domain (rest looked up from reference TRBV7-3 and TRBJ2-3): GAGVSQTPSNKVTEKGKYVELRCDPISGHTALYWYRQSLGQGPEFLIYFQGTGAADDSGLPNDRFFAVRPEGSVSTLKIQRTERGDSAVYLCASSSTSKDTQYFGPGTRLTVL.

There are many counts of this clonotype. This chain uses TRBV20-1 with TRBJ2-2, with 7 positions matching TRBD1. V trimming: 2 bases; J trimming: 6 bases; junction bases outside the gene matches: 9. The CDR3 is 15 amino acids. Germline-derived CDR1 and CDR2 are DFQATT and SNEGSKA (reference sequence). This CDR3 reads CSARRDSTHPGELFF. As DNA, the CDR3 is TGCAGTGCTAGACGGGACAGCACGCACCCCGGGGAGCTGTTTTTT.

This clonotype qualifies as medium-sized (0.01 to 0.1%). The chain links TRBV6-5 to TRBJ2-4; the match to TRBD1 covers 7 bases. This CDR3 is built from 16 residues. Germline CDR1 and CDR2: MNHEY and SVGAGI. After removal of 6 bases from V and 8 bases from J, the junction contained 16 bases not matched to a gene. The CDR3 here is CASSPQRGRGLDIQYF. CDR3 nucleotide sequence: TGTGCCAGCAGCCCCCAAAGGGGGCGCGGTTTGGACATTCAGTACTTC.

In this sample, this clonotype turned up a few times. The chain carries TRBV6-6 and TRBJ2-3, with D perhaps TRBD1 or TRBD2 (5 bases each). The germline V and J ends were trimmed by 4 bases and 2 bases, with 10 bases remaining between them. Germline V gene lookup returns CDR1 MNHNY and CDR2 SVGAGI (reference sequence). The CDR3 covers 14 residues. CDR3 amino acids: CASSSGRLTDTQYF. The CDR3 nucleotides read TGTGCCAGCAGTTCGGGACGGCTCACAGATACGCAGTATTTT.

Ten or more counts support this clonotype. V is TRBV20-1 and J is TRBJ1-1; 11 bases match TRBD1. The CDR3 sequence is 13 residues long. The ends lost 5 bases at V and 6 bases at J; junction bases unmatched: 5. Germline CDR1 and CDR2: DFQATT and SNEGSKA (reference sequence). The CDR3 region has the DNA TGCAGTGCTGGACAGGGGGCTACCCCTGAAGCTTTCTTT. Amino acids: CSAGQGATPEAFF.

This clonotype is medium-sized. The chain combines TRBV29-1 with TRBJ2-2, with D possibly being TRBD1 or TRBD2 (5 bases each). The CDR3 loop spans 14 amino acids. Germline values: CDR1 SQVTM, CDR2 ANQGSEA. Trimming shortened V by 7 bases and J by 2 bases, and 14 bases separated the two germline ends. The CDR3 sequence: CSGRTGTNTGELFF. CDR3 sequence (DNA): TGCAGCGGGCGAACCGGGACCAACACCGGGGAGCTGTTTTTT.

This clonotype has at least ten counts. V gene TRBV20-1 combines with J gene TRBJ1-4; no clear D. CDR3 length: 13 residues. Germline V gene sequence: CDR1 DFQATT, CDR2 SNEGSKA (reference sequence). V lost 3 bases and J 8 bases, leaving 13 bases between the germline ends. This chain's CDR3 is CSARKGRVEKLFF. The CDR3, as DNA: TGCAGTGCTAGGAAAGGGAGGGTGGAAAAACTGTTTTTT.

This clonotype was recorded at least ten times. This sequence joins TRBV15 and TRBJ1-2; D ambiguous. This CDR3 comprises 13 residues. The V and J ends lost 5 bases and 7 bases respectively, with 14 bases between them. Germline V gene lookup returns CDR1 LNHNV and CDR2 YYDKDF (reference sequence). The CDR3 DNA is TGTGCCACCAGCCCGGATGGTCGCACTGGCTACACCTTC. It encodes CATSPDGRTGYTF. Together with reference TRBV15 and TRBJ1-2, the CDR3 gives the full variable domain: DAMVIQNPRYQVTQFGKPVTLSCSQTLNHNVMYWYQQKSSQAPKLLFHYYDKDFNNEADTPDNFQSRRPNTSFCFLDIRSPGLGDTAMYLCATSPDGRTGYTFGSGTRLTVV.

This clonotype was seen ten or more times. The chain recombines TRBV10-2 with TRBJ2-1, with a possible D match to TRBD2 (6 bases). The V and J ends lost 8 bases and 4 bases respectively, with 27 bases between them. In germline, CDR1 is WSHSY, CDR2 SAAADI. This CDR3 is 18 amino acids long. The CDR3 nucleotides are TGCGCCAGCCACACCGGGGCTCACGGGGACTTGTTATACAATGAGCAGTTCTTC. This codes for CASHTGAHGDLLYNEQFF.

In its sample, this clonotype was seen many times. This rearrangement joins TRBV28 to TRBJ1-5; a possible D gene is TRBD1 (6 bases). The V gene lost 7 bases and the J gene lost 3 bases, with 13 bases spanning the gap. This CDR3 region has 14 residues. Germline V gene lookup returns CDR1 MDHEN and CDR2 SYDVKM. CDR3 nucleotides: TGTGCCAGCACCTGGGGGGCGGACAATCAGCCCCAGCATTTT. Residues: CASTWGADNQPQHF.

This clonotype was observed many times. The chain employs TRBV9 and TRBJ2-5; TRBD2 is a possible D gene (6 bases). V gave up 0 bases and J gave up 3 bases, with 12 bases separating them. The CDR3 is 15 amino acids. Per the germline V gene, CDR1 is SGDLS and CDR2 is YYNGEE. The CDR3 protein is CASSVGSSAKETQYF. The CDR3 bases are TGTGCCAGCAGCGTAGGATCTAGCGCAAAAGAGACCCAGTACTTC.

This clonotype was observed at least ten times. The chain couples TRBV9 to TRBJ1-1; D not resolved. The germline V and J ends were trimmed by 8 bases and 2 bases, with 13 bases remaining between them. Germline-derived CDR1 and CDR2 are SGDLS and YYNGEE. This CDR3 comprises 13 residues. The CDR3 loop reads CASSWTFNTEAFF. CDR3 bases: TGTGCCAGTTCCTGGACGTTCAACACTGAAGCTTTCTTT.

This clonotype was observed at least ten times. The gene calls are TRBV7-8 and TRBJ1-2, with D uncertain. Between the trimmed V and J ends, which lost 1 base and 4 bases, there was a span of 13 bases. There are 15 residues in the CDR3. Germline lookup yields CDR1 SGHVS and CDR2 FQNEAQ. In nucleotides, the CDR3 is TGTGCCAGCAGCTTAGTCGCCAGCAACCCCTATGGCTACACCTTC. It encodes CASSLVASNPYGYTF.

This clonotype is medium-sized (0.01 to 0.1%) within its sample. The V and J genes are TRBV29-1 and TRBJ2-1, with TRBD1 matching 8 bases. The CDR3 is made up of 11 amino acids. Germline V CDR1 and CDR2: SQVTM, ANQGSEA. After removal of 6 bases from V and 7 bases from J, the junction contained 2 bases not matched to a gene. This CDR3 is CSVYRGNEQFF. CDR3 nucleotides: TGCAGCGTCTACAGGGGGAATGAGCAGTTCTTC.

This clonotype came up many times. This rearrangement joins TRBV29-1 to TRBJ1-1, with D possibly matching TRBD1 (6 bases). The V gene's germline CDR1 is SQVTM and CDR2 ANQGSEA. The V and J ends lost 7 bases and 1 base respectively, with 13 bases between them. This CDR3 has 13 residues. CDR3 nucleotide sequence: TGCAGCGCCGCCACGGGACAGAACACTGAAGCTTTCTTT. Translation: CSAATGQNTEAFF.

In its sample, this clonotype was seen a few times. The V gene is TRBV7-2, the J gene TRBJ2-6; D is unresolved. CDR3 size: 15 residues. Germline values: CDR1 SGHTA, CDR2 FQGNSA. Deletions cut 5 bases from V and 0 bases from J, with 8 bases between. The CDR3: CASSVDHSGANVLTF. For the CDR3, the DNA is TGTGCCAGCAGCGTAGATCACTCTGGGGCCAACGTCCTGACTTTC.